This T cell receptor (beta chain) was found in a study of control samples from healthy donors and cancer patients. Deletions cut 3 bases from V and 3 bases from J, with 12 bases between. The CDR3 totals 15 residues. The germline V gene has CDR1 SGHDT and CDR2 YYEEEE. Produced via immunoSEQ multiplex PCR; TCRdb's table is partial and in-frame only. This table holds 65,000 to 100,000 clones, 90% to 95% found once. The table lists this clone with a count of one. The sample comprised blood. This chain connects TRBV5-6 to TRBJ1-4, with unresolved D. The receptor comes from a man aged 50 to 59 in good health. CDR3 region: CASSSTPFANEKLFF. The CDR3 DNA follows: TGTGCCAGCAGCTCAACCCCTTTCGCTAATGAAAAACTGTTTTTT.